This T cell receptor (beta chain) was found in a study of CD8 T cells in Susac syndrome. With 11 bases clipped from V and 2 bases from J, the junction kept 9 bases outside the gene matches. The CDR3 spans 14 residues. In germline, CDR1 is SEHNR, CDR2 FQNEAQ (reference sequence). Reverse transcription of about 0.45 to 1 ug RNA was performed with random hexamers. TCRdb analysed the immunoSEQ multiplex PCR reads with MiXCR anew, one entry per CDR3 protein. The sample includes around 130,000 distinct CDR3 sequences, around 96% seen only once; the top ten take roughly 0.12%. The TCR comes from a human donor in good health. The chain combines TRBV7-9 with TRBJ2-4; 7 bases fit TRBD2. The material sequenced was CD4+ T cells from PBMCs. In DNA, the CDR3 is TGTGCCGGGGGAGGGCCGGAGTCCAAAAACATTCAGTACTTC. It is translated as CAGGGPESKNIQYF. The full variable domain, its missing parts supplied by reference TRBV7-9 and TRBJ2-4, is DTGVSQNPRHKITKRGQNVTFRCDPISEHNRLYWYRQTLGQGPEFLTYFQNEAQLEKSRLLSDRFSAERPKGSFSTLEIQRTEQGDSAMYLCAGGGPESKNIQYFGAGTRLSVL.